The T cell receptor (beta chain) described here comes from a study of T cells in Graves' hyperthyroidism and ophthalmopathy. Study summary: Peripheral blood draws took place at initial diagnosis, ahead of any treatment. Study-level results: In blood, most of the thyroid clonotypes expanded above 0.001 were also present.

V gave up 2 bases and J gave up 14 bases, with 13 bases separating them. CDR1 and CDR2 (germline): SGHTA, FQGNSA. The CDR3 totals 12 residues. This clonotype was seen many times. The antigen is undetermined. From RNA transcripts, TCR beta CDR3 regions were amplified. The study used the HTBI primer set for a first-round RT-PCR of the TCR CDR3. TCRdb redid the calling of the multiplex PCR reads with MiXCR, one entry per CDR3 protein. Of about 530,000 distinct CDR3 sequences in the sample, approximately 17% were seen once. This receptor was taken from a woman younger than 35 with Graves' ophthalmopathy. Sequencing was done on a sample of blood. The rearrangement links TRBV7-2 to TRBJ2-1; D is undetermined. The chain's CDR3 is CASSLPVQSEFF. The CDR3 nucleotides are TGTGCCAGCAGCTTACCGGTCCAGTCCGAGTTCTTC.